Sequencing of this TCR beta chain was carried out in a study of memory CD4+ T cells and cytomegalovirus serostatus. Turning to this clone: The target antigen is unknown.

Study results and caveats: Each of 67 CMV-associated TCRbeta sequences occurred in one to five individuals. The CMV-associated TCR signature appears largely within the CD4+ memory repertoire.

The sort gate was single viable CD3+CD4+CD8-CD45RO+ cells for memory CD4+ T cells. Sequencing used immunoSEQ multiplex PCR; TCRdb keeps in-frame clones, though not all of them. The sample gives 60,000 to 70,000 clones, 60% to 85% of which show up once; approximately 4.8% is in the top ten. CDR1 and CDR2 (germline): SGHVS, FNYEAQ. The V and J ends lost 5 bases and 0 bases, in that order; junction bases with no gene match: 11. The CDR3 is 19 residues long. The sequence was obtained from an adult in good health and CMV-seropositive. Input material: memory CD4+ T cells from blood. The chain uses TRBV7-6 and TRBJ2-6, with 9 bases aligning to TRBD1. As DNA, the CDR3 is TGTGCCAGCAGCCCTGACTACAGGGGGCCCGACTCTGGGGCCAACGTCCTGACTTTC. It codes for CASSPDYRGPDSGANVLTF.